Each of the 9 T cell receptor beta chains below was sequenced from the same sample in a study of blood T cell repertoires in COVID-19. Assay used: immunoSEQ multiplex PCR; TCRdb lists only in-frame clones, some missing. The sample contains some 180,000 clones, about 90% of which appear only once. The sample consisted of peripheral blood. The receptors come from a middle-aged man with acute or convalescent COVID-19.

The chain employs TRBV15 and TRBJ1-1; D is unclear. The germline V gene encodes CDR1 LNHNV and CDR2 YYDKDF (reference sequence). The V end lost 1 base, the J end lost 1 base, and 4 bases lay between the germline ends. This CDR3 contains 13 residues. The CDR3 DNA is TGTGCCACCAGCAGAGCGAGGAACACTGAAGCTTTCTTT. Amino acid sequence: CATSRARNTEAFF.

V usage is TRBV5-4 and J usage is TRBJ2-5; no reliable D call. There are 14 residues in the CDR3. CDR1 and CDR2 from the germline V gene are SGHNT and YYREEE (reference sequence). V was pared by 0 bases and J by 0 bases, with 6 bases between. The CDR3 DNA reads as TGTGCCAGCAGCTTGGCTACAGACCAAGAGACCCAGTACTTC. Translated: CASSLATDQETQYF.

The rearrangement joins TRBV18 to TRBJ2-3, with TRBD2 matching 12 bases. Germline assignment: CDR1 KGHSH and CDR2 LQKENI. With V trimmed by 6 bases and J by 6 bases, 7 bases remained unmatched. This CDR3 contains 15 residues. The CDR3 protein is CASSYSGTSGDTQYF. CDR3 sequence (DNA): TGTGCCAGCTCCTACTCCGGGACTAGCGGGGATACGCAGTATTTT.

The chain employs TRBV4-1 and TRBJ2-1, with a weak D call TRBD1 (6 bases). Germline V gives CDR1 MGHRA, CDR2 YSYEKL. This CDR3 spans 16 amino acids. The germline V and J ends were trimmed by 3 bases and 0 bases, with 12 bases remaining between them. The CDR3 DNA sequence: TGCGCCAGCAGCCAGGGCAGGGGTCCCTCCTACAATGAGCAGTTCTTC. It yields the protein CASSQGRGPSYNEQFF.

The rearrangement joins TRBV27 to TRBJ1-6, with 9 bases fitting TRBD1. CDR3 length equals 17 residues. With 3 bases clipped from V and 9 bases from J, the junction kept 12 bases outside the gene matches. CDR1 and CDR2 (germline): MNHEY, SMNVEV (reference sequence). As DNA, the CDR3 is TGTGCCAGCAGTTTCGGGACAGGGATGATCGGAGGTTCACCCCTCCACTTT. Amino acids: CASSFGTGMIGGSPLHF.

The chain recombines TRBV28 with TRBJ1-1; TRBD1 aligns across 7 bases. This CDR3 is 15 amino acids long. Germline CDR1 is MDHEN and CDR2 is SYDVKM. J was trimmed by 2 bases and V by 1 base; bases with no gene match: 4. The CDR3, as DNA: TGTGCCAGCAGTTTATTGGGACAGAAAAACACTGAAGCTTTCTTT. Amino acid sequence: CASSLLGQKNTEAFF.

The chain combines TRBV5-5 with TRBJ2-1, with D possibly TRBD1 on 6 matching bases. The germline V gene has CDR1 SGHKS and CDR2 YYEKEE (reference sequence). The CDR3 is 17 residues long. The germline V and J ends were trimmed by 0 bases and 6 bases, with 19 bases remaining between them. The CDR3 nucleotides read TGTGCCAGCAGCTTGGACGGTCCAGGGGAGCCCGGCAATGAGCAGTTCTTC. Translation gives CASSLDGPGEPGNEQFF.

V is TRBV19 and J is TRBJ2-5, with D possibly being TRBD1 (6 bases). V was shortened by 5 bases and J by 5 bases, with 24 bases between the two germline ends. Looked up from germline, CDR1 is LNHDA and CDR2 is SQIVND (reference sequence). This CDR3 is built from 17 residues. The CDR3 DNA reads TGTGCCAGTAGTCCAACACCTTATGGGGGCACTAGGGAGACCCAGTACTTC. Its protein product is CASSPTPYGGTRETQYF.

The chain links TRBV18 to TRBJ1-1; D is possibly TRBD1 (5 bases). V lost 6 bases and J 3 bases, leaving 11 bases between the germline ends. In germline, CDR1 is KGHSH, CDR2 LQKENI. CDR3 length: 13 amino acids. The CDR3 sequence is CASSSREDTEAFF. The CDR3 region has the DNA TGTGCCAGCTCTAGCAGGGAGGACACTGAAGCTTTCTTT.